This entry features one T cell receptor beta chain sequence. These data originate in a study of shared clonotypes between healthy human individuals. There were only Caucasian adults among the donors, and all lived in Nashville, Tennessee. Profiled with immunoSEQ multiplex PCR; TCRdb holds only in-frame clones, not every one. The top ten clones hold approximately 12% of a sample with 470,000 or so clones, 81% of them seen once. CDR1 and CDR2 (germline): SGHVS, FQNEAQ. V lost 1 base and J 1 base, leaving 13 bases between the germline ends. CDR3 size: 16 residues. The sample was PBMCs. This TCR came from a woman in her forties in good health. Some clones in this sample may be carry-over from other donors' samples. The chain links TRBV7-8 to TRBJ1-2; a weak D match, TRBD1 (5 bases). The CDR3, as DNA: TGTGCCAGCAGCTTAGTGCGACAGAGCCATAACTATGGCTACACCTTC. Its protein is CASSLVRQSHNYGYTF.